The sequence of this T cell receptor beta chain was determined in a study of cytomegalovirus exposure and HLA in healthy donors. Study in general: Around 200 million T cells yielded approximately 100 million unique TCR beta sequences, as an earlier analysis found. Of 350 to 400 genotyped donors, 80% to 85% grouped in the Caucasian-associated ancestry cluster.

CDR1 and CDR2 (germline): MNHEY, SVGAGI. The CDR3 covers 13 residues. V was clipped by 7 bases and J by 4 bases, with 13 bases between them. Study-level points and caveats: Researchers catalogued some 160 TCR beta chains as cytomegalovirus-associated.

Primers: 60 Vbeta forward and 13 Jbeta reverse. Some clones are missing from TCRdb's copy, which holds only in-frame ones; the method was immunoSEQ multiplex PCR. The sample has 70,000 to 90,000 clones, about 81% seen once. In the case of this clone: Its cognate antigen is unknown.

The receptor comes from a man aged 55 to 70 in good health and CMV-seronegative. The J gene is TRBJ2-5, the V gene TRBV6-5, with D possibly matching TRBD2 (6 bases). Sequences were obtained from PBMCs. Here the CDR3 reads CASTKPEGETQYF. CDR3 DNA sequence: TGTGCCAGCACCAAACCGGAGGGAGAGACCCAGTACTTC.